This TCR beta chain stems from a study of blood T cell repertoires in COVID-19. At the level of the study: COVID-19 samples, acute and convalescent, were from the United States, Italy and Spain. PBMCs, B-cell-depleted T cells, or T cells provided the cDNA or gDNA that made up the material.

In the source study's methods: Nucleated cell number was recorded as an estimate derived from reference gene primer amplification. Generated by immunoSEQ multiplex PCR, the TCRdb table keeps only in-frame clones and is missing some. Clone size and V and J calls were adopted from that table, with D and trimming inferred from the DNA. The sample holds 200,000 to 300,000 clones; around nine tenths are singletons and the top ten take about 9.8%. Per the germline V gene, CDR1 is SQVTM and CDR2 is ANQGSEA. V gave up 1 base and J gave up 6 bases, with 6 bases separating them. The CDR3 is made up of 11 amino acids. As regards this clone: Other nucleotide sequences in the sample specify the same CDR3.

The V gene is TRBV29-1, the J gene TRBJ1-2; no definite D call. The sample comprised peripheral blood. This clonotype originated in a man between 40 and 49 years old who had recovered from COVID-19. The CDR3 sequence: CSVEVRDGYTF. CDR3 nucleotide sequence: TGCAGCGTTGAAGTCCGGGATGGCTACACCTTC.